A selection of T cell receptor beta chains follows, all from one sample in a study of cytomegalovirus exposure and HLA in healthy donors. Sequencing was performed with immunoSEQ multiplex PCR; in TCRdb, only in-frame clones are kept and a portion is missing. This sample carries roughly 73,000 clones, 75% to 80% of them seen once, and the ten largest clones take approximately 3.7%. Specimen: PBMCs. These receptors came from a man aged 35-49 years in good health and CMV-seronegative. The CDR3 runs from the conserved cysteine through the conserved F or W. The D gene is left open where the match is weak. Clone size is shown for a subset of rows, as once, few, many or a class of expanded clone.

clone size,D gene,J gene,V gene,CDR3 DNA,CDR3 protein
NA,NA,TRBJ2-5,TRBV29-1,TGCAGCTCCTCAGAGGGGGTCCAGGAGACCCAGTACTTC,CSSSEGVQETQYF
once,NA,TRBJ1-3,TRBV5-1,TGCGCCAGCAGCCCGGGACTCCACGCCTCTGGAAACACCATATATTTT,CASSPGLHASGNTIYF
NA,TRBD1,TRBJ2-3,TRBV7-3,TGTGCCAGCAGCCCGCGGACAGGAAGAGGCACAGATACGCAGTATTTT,CASSPRTGRGTDTQYF
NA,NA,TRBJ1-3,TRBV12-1,TGTGCCAGCAGCTTTAGAAGGCCCGTCTTCAGGAGGTCGGCCCCCGAAGACACCATATATTTT,CASSFRRPVFRRSAPEDTIYF
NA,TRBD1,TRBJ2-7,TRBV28,TGTGCCAGCAGTTTCACAGGGGGCCTCTCCTACGAGCAGTACTTC,CASSFTGGLSYEQYF
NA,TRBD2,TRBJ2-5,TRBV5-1,TGCGCCAGCAGCTCACCCCTAGCGGGGGGGACCCAGTACTTC,CASSSPLAGGTQYF
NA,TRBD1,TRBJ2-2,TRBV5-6,TGTGCCAGCAGCTTTTACGGGACAGGGTATTCCGGGGAGCTGTTTTTT,CASSFYGTGYSGELFF
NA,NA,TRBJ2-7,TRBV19,TGTGCCAGTAGTTACCGACAGTCCTACGAGCAGTACTTC,CASSYRQSYEQYF
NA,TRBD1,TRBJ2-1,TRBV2,TGTGCCAGTAAGTCCGGGACAGGCCCAAATGAGCAGTTCTTC,CASKSGTGPNEQFF
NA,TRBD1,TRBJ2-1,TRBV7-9,TGTGCCAGCAGCTTTGCTGGACAGGGGAGGCGGTTCTTC,CASSFAGQGRRFF
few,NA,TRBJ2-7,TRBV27,TGTGCCAGCAGTTTAGGCAGGGCCCTCGAGCAGTACTTC,CASSLGRALEQYF
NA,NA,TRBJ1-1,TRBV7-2,TGTGCCAGCAGCTTTGTACAGGGAACCGCCCTGGGGGCTTTCTTT,CASSFVQGTALGAFF
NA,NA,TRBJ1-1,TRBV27,TGTGCCAGCAAGTGGGCAGGGGCTGGCACTGAAGCTTTCTTT,CASKWAGAGTEAFF
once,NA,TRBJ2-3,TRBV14,TGTGCCAGCAGCCTCGGGACTCTGCAGTATTTT,CASSLGTLQYF
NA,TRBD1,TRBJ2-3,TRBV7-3,TGTGCCAGCAGCCCCAGGCAGGGGGCGGGGGATACGCAGTATTTT,CASSPRQGAGDTQYF
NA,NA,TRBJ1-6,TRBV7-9,TGTGCCAGCAGCTTAGGGGCGGGTCGGAATTCACCCCTCCACTTT,CASSLGAGRNSPLHF
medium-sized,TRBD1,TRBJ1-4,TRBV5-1,TGCGCCAGCAGCTTGGCCACAGGGGAATATGAAAAACTGTTTTTT,CASSLATGEYEKLFF
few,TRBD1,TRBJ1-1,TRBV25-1,TGTGCCAGCAGTGAAAATGGGCCAGGGGGCACTGAAGCTTTCTTT,CASSENGPGGTEAFF
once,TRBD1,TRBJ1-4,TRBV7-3,TGTGCCAGCAGCCAGGACAGGGATGAAAAACTGTTTTTT,CASSQDRDEKLFF
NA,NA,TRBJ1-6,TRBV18,TGTGCCAGCCGGACGGCCGGAGGTTCACCCCTCCACTTT,CASRTAGGSPLHF
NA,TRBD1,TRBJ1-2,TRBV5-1,TGCGCCAGCAGCCCCTGGACAGGGGTATACTATGGCTACACCTTC,CASSPWTGVYYGYTF
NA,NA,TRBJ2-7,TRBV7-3,TGTGCCAGCAGCCCCCGCGGTAGCGTGTTAGGCGAGCAGTACTTC,CASSPRGSVLGEQYF
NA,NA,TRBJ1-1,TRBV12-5,TGTGCTAGTGGTTCCGTGGTCGGTGAAGCTTTCTTT,CASGSVVGEAFF
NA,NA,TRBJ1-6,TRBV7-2,TGTGCCAGCAGCCCCCACGGGATTTCACCCCTCCACTTT,CASSPHGISPLHF
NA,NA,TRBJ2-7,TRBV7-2,TGTGCCAGCAGCTTAGGACAGGATCGCGCCGAGCAGTACTTC,CASSLGQDRAEQYF
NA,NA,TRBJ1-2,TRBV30,TGTGCCTGGAGTGTACTGGGCAGTGGCTACACCTTC,CAWSVLGSGYTF
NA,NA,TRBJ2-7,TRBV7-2,TGTGCCAGCAGCTTAGCGGCGGGGACCTCCTACTACGAGCAGTACTTC,CASSLAAGTSYYEQYF
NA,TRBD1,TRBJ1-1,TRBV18,TGTGCCAGCTCACGACAGGGGGCGAGGTCTGAAGCTTTCTTT,CASSRQGARSEAFF
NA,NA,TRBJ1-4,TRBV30,TGTGCCTGGGGGGCGGTAACTAATGAAAAACTGTTTTTT,CAWGAVTNEKLFF
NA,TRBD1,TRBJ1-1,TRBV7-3,TGTGCCAGCAGCACGTGGGACAGCAAGAAAGCTTTCTTT,CASSTWDSKKAFF
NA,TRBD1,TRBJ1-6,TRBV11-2,TGTGCCAGCAGCAAAAGACAGGGTCCGAATTCACCCCTCCACTTT,CASSKRQGPNSPLHF
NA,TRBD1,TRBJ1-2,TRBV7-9,TGTGCCAGCAGCTCACCACAGGGGCGCGGCTACACCTTC,CASSSPQGRGYTF
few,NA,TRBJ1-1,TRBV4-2,TGTGCCAGCAGCCATGGCGGGGTATCGAACACTGAAGCTTTCTTT,CASSHGGVSNTEAFF
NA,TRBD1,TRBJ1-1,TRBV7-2,TGTGCCAGCAGCCCTTGGACAGGGAGCGACACTGAAGCTTTCTTT,CASSPWTGSDTEAFF
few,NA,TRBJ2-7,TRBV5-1,TGCGCCAGCAGCTTGGTATCGAGTGCCGAGCAGTACTTC,CASSLVSSAEQYF
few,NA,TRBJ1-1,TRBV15,TGTGCCACCAGGCCCCCGAAGGCAGGCTTGAACACTGAAGCTTTCTTT,CATRPPKAGLNTEAFF
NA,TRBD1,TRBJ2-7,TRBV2,TGTGCCAGCTTCTGGGCGTTGGGACAGGGCCTCTCCTACGAGCAGTACTTC,CASFWALGQGLSYEQYF